A single sample gave rise to the 10 T cell receptor beta chains below, sequenced in a study of response to subunit inactivated influenza vaccine. TCRdb re-derived calls from the RT-PCR reads in MiXCR, one entry per CDR3 protein. The sample has about 620,000 distinct CDR3 sequences, approximately 11% seen once; the top ten hold 11%. These data were likewise used in another study, on T cells expressing NK-cell markers. That paper notes: UMI-tagged 5'RACE template switching yielded the TCR beta cDNA.

The material sequenced was PBMCs from blood, taken on the day of vaccination. The receptor set was obtained from a man aged 45-60 years who received an inactivated influenza vaccine.

The chain employs TRBV30 and TRBJ2-1; the D call may be TRBD1 or TRBD2 (5 bases each). V lost 3 bases, J lost 9 bases, and 21 bases lay in between. The CDR3 is 15 residues long. Germline values: CDR1 GTSNPN, CDR2 SVGIG (reference sequence). CDR3 nucleotide sequence: TGTGCCTGGAGGGAAGGGACCCATGAACTTATTGAGCAGTTCTTC. The encoded protein is CAWREGTHELIEQFF.

This clonotype showed up many times. The chain joins TRBV5-1 to TRBJ1-1; 7 nucleotides align to TRBD1. CDR1 SGHRS and CDR2 YFSETQ come from the germline V gene. With 6 bases clipped from V and 1 base from J, the junction kept 9 bases outside the gene matches. The CDR3 has 15 residues. This CDR3 is CASNMQGQRNTEAFF. CDR3 coding DNA: TGCGCCAGCAATATGCAGGGACAGAGGAACACTGAAGCTTTCTTT.

This clonotype has a count of ten or more. The genes are TRBV20-1 and TRBJ1-6; D is possibly TRBD1 (5 bases). There are 14 residues in the CDR3. Per germline, CDR1 DFQATT and CDR2 SNEGSKA (reference sequence). Trimming left V 1 base short and J 9 bases short, with 13 bases between. The CDR3 DNA sequence: TGCAGTGCTAGAGTGGGACCAACGAGTTCACCCCTCCACTTT. It yields the protein CSARVGPTSSPLHF.

The sample holds a few counts of this clonotype. The rearrangement uses TRBV6-1 and TRBJ2-7; 10 bases agree with TRBD1. The CDR3 has 15 residues. Germline V gives CDR1 MNHNS, CDR2 SASEGT. The junction had 8 bases not matched to a gene; V was cut back by 6 bases and J by 3 bases. The CDR3 coding sequence is TGTGCCAGCAGACGCCGGGACAGGGGACTCTACGAGCAGTACTTC. Translated, it gives CASRRRDRGLYEQYF.

A few counts support this clonotype. A read error may be the cause here, since a much bigger clone is one base away. This chain uses TRBV6-2 or TRBV6-3 with TRBJ2-4; D remains unclear. Trimming removed 5 bases from V and 6 bases from J, with 8 bases in between. The CDR3 consists of 12 residues. Per germline, CDR1 MNHEY and CDR2 SVGEGT. CDR3 amino acids: CASSPMGNIQYF. DNA for the CDR3: TGTGCCAGCAGTCCCATGGGAAACATTCAGTACTTC.

The chain has TRBV7-9 and TRBJ2-3; a possible D gene is TRBD1 (6 bases). The germline CDR1 and CDR2 sequences are SEHNR and FQNEAQ (reference sequence). Trimming took off 6 bases at V and 7 bases at J, with 11 bases between the two ends. CDR3 length: 12 residues. The CDR3 region has the DNA TGTGCCAGCAGTCACAGGGCTAATACGCAGTATTTT. This gives the protein CASSHRANTQYF.

Points on this clonotype: This may arise from a read error, as a much more abundant clone is one base away. The CDR3 sequence: CASSLGSRGAYEQYF. CDR3 DNA sequence: TGTGCCAGCAGTTTAGGTAGCAGGGGGGCCTACGAGCAGTACTTC. This chain links TRBV12-3 or TRBV12-4 with TRBJ2-7, with D possibly being TRBD1 (7 bases). The CDR3 is made up of 15 amino acids. The ends were cut back, 1 base at V and 2 bases at J, with 12 bases in the middle.

This clonotype was counted ten times or more. This rearrangement joins TRBV18 to TRBJ2-3, with D hard to call. Germline V lookup: CDR1 KGHSH, CDR2 LQKENI. Trimming cost V 2 bases and J 3 bases, with 3 bases left between them. This CDR3 is built from 12 residues. CDR3: CASSPETDTQYF. The CDR3 bases are TGTGCCAGCTCACCAGAAACAGATACGCAGTATTTT.

Comments on this clonotype: This could be a read error, since a much larger clone is one nucleotide away. The gene calls are TRBV20-1 and TRBJ2-7; 12 positions agree with TRBD2. Germline assignment: CDR1 DFQATT and CDR2 SNEGSKA (reference sequence). Trimming at V came to 1 base and at J to 8 bases, leaving 15 bases not matched to a gene. The CDR3 consists of 17 residues. The CDR3: CSARGGLLAGGGYKQYF. In DNA, the CDR3 is TGCAGTGCTAGAGGCGGGTTACTAGCGGGAGGTGGTTACAAGCAGTACTTC.

About this clonotype: This may be a read error: a much more frequent sequence differs by one nucleotide. The chain is built from TRBV28 and TRBJ2-4; D gene unclear. Germline CDR1 is MDHEN and CDR2 is SYDVKM. Trimming removed 2 bases from V and 7 bases from J, with 12 bases in between. The CDR3 has 14 amino acids. CDR3 in DNA: TGTGCCAGCAGTTTAGCAAAAGGTGTGAACATTCAGTACTTC. This sequence encodes CASSLAKGVNIQYF.